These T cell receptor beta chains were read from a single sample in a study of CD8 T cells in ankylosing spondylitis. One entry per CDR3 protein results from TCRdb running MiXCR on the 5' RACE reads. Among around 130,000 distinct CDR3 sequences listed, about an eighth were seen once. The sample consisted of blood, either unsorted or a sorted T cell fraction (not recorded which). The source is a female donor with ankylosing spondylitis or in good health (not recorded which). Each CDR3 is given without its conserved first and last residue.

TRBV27,ASSGLGLEQF
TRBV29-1,SVEGDGTDTQY
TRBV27,ASSLTGQVASGNTIY
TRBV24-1,ATSDPGLSTGELF
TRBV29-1,SVEVAGGQF
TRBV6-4,ASSPAGVDTGELF
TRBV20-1,SARAGQVYNSPLH
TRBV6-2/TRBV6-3,ASSDFYEQY
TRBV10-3,AIRGTSGTQETQY
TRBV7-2,ASSSLAEGYEQY
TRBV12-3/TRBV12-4,ASSPTGFGETQY
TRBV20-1,SARGSRNEQF
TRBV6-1,ASRIDRGPWPQH
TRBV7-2,ASSLSRNNEQF
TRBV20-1,SARGGVTDTQY
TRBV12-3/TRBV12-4,ASSPQVLTEAF
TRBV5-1,ASSLGRSLREKVRWEQF
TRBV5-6,ASSLRGANTEAF
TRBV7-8,ASRDWGARNTEAF
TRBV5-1,ASSPIAGGGNQPQH
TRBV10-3,AIRSSSYEQY
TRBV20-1,SARSGDGTDTQY
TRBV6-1,ASTRTSGTSGQF